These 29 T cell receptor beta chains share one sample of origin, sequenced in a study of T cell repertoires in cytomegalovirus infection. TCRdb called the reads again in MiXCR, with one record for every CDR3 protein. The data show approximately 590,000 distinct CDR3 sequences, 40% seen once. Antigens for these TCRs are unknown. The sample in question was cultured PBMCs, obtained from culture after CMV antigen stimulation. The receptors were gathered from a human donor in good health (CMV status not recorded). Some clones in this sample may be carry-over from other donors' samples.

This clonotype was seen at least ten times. The DNA for the CDR3 is TGTGCCAGCACGGGCCTCGGTAGCACAGATACGCAGTATTTT. Protein: CASTGLGSTDTQYF. The chain is built from TRBV12-3 or TRBV12-4 and TRBJ2-3, with D unclear. The CDR3 has 14 amino acids. V lost 7 bases and J 0 bases, leaving 11 bases between the germline ends.

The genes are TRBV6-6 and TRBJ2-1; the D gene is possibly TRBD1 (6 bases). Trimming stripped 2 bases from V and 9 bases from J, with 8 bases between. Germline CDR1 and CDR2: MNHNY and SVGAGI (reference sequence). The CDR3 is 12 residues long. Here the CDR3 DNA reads TGTGCCAGCAGTTACCCAGGGGCTGAGCAGTTCTTC. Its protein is CASSYPGAEQFF.

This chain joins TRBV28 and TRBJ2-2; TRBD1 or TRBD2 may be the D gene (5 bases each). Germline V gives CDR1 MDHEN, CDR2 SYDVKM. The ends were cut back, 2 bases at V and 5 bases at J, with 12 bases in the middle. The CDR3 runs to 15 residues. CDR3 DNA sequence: TGTGCCAGCAGTTTACCGACAGCGGCGACCGGGGAGCTGTTTTTT. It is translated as CASSLPTAATGELFF.

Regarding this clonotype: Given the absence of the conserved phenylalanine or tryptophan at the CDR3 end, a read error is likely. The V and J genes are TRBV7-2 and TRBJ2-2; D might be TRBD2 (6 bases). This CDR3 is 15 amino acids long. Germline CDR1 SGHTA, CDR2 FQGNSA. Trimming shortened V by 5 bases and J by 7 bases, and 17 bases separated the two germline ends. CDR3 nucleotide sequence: TGTGCCAGCAGCCCCCCGACTAGATTTCGCGGGGAGCTGTTTTCT. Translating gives CASSPPTRFRGELFS.

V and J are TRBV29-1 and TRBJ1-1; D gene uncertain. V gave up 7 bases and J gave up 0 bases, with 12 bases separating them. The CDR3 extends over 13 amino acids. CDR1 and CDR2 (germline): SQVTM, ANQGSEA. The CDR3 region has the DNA TGCAGCGCGAAACGGAGTTTGAACACTGAAGCTTTCTTT. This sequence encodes CSAKRSLNTEAFF.

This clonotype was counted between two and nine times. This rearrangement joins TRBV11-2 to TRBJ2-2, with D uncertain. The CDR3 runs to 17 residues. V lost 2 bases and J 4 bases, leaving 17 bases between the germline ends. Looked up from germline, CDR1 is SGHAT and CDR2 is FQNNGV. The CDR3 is CASSLRGVGDSTGELFF. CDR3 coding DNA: TGTGCCAGCAGCTTACGTGGTGTAGGAGATAGCACCGGGGAGCTGTTTTTT.

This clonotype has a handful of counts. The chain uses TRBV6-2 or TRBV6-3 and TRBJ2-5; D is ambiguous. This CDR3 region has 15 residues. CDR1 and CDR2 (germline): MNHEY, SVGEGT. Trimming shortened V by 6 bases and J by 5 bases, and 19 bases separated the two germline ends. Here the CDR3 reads CASSPTRRQIETQYF. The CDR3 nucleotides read TGTGCCAGCAGCCCAACCCGTCGGCAAATCGAGACCCAGTACTTC.

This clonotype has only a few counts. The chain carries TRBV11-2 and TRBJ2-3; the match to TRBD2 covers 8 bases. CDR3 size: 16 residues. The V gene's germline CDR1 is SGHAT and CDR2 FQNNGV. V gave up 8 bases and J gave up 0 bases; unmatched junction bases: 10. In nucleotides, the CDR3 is TGTGCCAGCGTAGCGGGAATATTCGGGAGCACAGATACGCAGTATTTT. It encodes CASVAGIFGSTDTQYF.

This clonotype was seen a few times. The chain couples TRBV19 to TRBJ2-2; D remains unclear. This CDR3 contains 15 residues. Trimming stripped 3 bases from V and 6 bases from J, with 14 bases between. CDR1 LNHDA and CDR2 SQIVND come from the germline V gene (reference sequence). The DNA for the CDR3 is TGTGCCAGTAGTATCCTGTACATCGGTCCCGGGGAGCTGTTTTTT. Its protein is CASSILYIGPGELFF. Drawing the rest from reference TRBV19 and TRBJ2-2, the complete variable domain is DGGITQSPKYLFRKEGQNVTLSCEQNLNHDAMYWYRQDPGQGLRLIYYSQIVNDFQKGDIAEGYSVSREKKESFPLTVTSAQKNPTAFYLCASSILYIGPGELFFGEGSRLTVL.

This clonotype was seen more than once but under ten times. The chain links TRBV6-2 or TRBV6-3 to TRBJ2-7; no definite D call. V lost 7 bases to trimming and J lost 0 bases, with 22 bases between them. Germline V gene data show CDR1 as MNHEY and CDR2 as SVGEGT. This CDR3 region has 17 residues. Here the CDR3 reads CASMDPLGWATSYEQYF. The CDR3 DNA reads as TGTGCCAGCATGGACCCGCTCGGTTGGGCCACCTCCTACGAGCAGTACTTC.

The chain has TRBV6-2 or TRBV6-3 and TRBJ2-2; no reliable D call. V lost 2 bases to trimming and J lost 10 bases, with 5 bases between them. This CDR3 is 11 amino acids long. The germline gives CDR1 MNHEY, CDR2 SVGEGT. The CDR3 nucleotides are TGTGCCAGCAGTTACGATATGGAGCTGTTTTTT. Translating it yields CASSYDMELFF.

CDR3 in amino acids: CASTLQYSNQPQHF. CDR3 in DNA: TGTGCCAGCACCCTACAGTATAGCAATCAGCCCCAGCATTTT. V gene TRBV5-6 combines with J gene TRBJ1-5; no clear D. Germline values: CDR1 SGHDT, CDR2 YYEEEE. Trimming took off 6 bases at V and 0 bases at J, with 10 bases between the two ends. The CDR3 consists of 14 residues.

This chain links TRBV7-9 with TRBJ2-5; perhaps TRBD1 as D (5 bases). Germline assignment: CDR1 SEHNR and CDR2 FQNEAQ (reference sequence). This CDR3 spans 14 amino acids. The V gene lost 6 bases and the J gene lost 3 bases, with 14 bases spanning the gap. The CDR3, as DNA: TGTGCCAGCAGTACACAGGTCTCAGAAGAGACCCAGTACTTC. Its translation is CASSTQVSEETQYF. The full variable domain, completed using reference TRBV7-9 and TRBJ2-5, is DTGVSQNPRHKITKRGQNVTFRCDPISEHNRLYWYRQTLGQGPEFLTYFQNEAQLEKSRLLSDRFSAERPKGSFSTLEIQRTEQGDSAMYLCASSTQVSEETQYFGPGTRLLVL.

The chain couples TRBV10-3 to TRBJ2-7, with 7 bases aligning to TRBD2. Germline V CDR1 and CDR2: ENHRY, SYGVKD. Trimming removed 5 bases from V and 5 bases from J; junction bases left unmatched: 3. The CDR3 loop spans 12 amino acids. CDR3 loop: CAISRLADEQYF. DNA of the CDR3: TGTGCCATCAGTCGGCTAGCGGACGAGCAGTACTTC.

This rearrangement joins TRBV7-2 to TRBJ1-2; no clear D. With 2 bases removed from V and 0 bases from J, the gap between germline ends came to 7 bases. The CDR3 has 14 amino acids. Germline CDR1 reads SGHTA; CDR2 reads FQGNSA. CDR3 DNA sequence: TGTGCCAGCAGCTTAAGGGAGACTAACTATGGCTACACCTTC. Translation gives CASSLRETNYGYTF.

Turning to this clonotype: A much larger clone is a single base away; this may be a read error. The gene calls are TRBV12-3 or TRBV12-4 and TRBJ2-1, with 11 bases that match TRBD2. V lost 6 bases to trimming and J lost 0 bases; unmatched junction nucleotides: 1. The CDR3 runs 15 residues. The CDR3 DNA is TGTGCCAGCAGGGGACTAGCGGACTCCTACAATGAGCAGTTCTTC. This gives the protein CASRGLADSYNEQFF.

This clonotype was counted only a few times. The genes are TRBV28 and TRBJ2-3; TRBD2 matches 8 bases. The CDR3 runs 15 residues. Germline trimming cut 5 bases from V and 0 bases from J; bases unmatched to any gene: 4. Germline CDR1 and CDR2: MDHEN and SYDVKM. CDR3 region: CASSRGGSSTDTQYF. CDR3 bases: TGTGCCAGCAGTCGGGGGGGGAGTAGCACAGATACGCAGTATTTT. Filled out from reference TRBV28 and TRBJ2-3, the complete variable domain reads DVKVTQSSRYLVKRTGEKVFLECVQDMDHENMFWYRQDPGLGLRLIYFSYDVKMKEKGDIPEGYSVSREKKERFSLILESASTNQTSMYLCASSRGGSSTDTQYFGPGTRLTVL.

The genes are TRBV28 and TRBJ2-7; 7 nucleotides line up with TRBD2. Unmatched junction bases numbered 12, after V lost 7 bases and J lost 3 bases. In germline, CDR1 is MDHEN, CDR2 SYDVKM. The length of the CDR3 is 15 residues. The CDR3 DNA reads TGTGCCAGCATAGACGGGGCTAGCGGTAACTACGAGCAGTACTTC. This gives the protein CASIDGASGNYEQYF. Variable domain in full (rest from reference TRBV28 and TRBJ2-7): DVKVTQSSRYLVKRTGEKVFLECVQDMDHENMFWYRQDPGLGLRLIYFSYDVKMKEKGDIPEGYSVSREKKERFSLILESASTNQTSMYLCASIDGASGNYEQYFGPGTRLTVT.

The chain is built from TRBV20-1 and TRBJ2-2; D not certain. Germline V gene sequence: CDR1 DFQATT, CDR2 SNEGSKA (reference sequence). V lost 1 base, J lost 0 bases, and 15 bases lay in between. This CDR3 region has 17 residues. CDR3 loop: CSARASGTPSNTGELFF. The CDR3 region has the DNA TGCAGTGCTAGAGCTTCGGGCACTCCATCGAACACCGGGGAGCTGTTTTTT.

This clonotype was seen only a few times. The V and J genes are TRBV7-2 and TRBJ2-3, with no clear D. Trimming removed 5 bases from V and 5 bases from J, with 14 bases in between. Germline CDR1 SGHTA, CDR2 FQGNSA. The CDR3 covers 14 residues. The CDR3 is CASSQVGSQDTQYF. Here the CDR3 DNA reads TGTGCCAGCAGCCAAGTCGGAAGCCAAGATACGCAGTATTTT.

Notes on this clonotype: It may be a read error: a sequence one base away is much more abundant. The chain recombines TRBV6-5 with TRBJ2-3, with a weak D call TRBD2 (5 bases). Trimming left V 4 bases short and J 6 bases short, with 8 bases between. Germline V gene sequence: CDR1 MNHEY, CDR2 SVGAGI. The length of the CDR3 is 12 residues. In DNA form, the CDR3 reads TGTGCCAGCAGTTCGACTATGGATACGCAGTATTTT. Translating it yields CASSSTMDTQYF.

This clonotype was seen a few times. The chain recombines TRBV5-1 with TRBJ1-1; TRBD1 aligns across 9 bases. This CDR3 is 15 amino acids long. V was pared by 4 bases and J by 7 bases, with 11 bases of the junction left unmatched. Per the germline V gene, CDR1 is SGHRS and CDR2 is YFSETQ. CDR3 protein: CASSGGQGAEGEAFF. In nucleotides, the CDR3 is TGCGCCAGCAGCGGGGGACAGGGCGCGGAGGGTGAAGCTTTCTTT.

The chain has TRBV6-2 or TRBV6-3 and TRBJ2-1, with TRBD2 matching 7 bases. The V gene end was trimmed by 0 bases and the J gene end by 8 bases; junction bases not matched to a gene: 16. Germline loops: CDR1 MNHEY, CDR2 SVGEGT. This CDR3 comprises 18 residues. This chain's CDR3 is CASSYSITRAGDGYEQFF. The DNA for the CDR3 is TGTGCCAGCAGTTACTCGATAACTAGGGCGGGAGATGGGTATGAGCAGTTCTTC.

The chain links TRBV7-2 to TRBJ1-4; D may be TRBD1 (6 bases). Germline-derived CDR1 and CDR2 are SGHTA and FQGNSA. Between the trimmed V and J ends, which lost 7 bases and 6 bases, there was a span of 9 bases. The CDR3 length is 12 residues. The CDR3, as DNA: TGTGCCAGCAACAGGGATCATGAAAAACTGTTTTTT. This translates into CASNRDHEKLFF.

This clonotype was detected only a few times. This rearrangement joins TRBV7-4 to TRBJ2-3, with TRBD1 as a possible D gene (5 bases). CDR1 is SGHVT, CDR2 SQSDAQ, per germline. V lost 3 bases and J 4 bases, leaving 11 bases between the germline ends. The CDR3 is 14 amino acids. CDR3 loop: CASSLWGSADTQYF. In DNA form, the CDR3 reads TGTGCCAGCAGCTTGTGGGGCAGTGCAGATACGCAGTATTTT.

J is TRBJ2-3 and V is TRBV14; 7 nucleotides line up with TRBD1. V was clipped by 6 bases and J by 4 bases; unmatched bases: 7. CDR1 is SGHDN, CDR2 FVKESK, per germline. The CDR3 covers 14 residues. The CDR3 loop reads CASRPTGVADTQYF. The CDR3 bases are TGTGCCAGCAGACCCACAGGGGTCGCAGATACGCAGTATTTT.

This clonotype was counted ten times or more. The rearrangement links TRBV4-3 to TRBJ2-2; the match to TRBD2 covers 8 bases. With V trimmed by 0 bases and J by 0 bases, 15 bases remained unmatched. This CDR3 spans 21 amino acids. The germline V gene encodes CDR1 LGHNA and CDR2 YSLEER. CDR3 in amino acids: CASSQEISGLAGIANTGELFF. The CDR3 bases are TGCGCCAGCAGCCAAGAAATATCGGGGCTAGCGGGCATCGCGAACACCGGGGAGCTGTTTTTT.

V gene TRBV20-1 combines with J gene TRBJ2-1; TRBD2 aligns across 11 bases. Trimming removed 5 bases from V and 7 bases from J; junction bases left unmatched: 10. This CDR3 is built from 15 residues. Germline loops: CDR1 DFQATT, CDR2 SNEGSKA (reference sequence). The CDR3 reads CSAPIAGGLGNEQFF. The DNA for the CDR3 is TGCAGTGCTCCAATAGCGGGAGGGCTTGGTAATGAGCAGTTCTTC.

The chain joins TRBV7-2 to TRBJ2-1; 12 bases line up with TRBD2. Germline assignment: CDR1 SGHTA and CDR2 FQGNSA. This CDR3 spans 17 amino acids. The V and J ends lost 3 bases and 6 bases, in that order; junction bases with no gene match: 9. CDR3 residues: CASSFPPSGRALNEQFF. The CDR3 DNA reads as TGTGCCAGCAGCTTCCCTCCTAGCGGGAGGGCCCTCAATGAGCAGTTCTTC.